Detailed here is one T cell receptor beta chain. This CDR3 region has 16 residues. Trimming shortened V by 6 bases and J by 0 bases, and 18 bases separated the two germline ends. The germline gives CDR1 SGHRS, CDR2 YFSETQ. Produced via immunoSEQ multiplex PCR; TCRdb's table is partial and in-frame only. The table lists 90,000 to 150,000 clones, approximately 88% of them singletons, with approximately 3.5% in the top ten. This sample was taken from a study of control samples from healthy donors and cancer patients. The TCR originated in a man aged 40-49 years in good health. This chain links TRBV5-1 with TRBJ1-1, with no clear D. The sequenced material came from blood. CDR3 DNA sequence: TGCGCCAGCATTATCGTTTTCGGACGGGTGAACACTGAAGCTTTCTTT. It yields the protein CASIIVFGRVNTEAFF. Looking up the rest from reference TRBV5-1 and TRBJ1-1 gives the full variable domain: KAGVTQTPRYLIKTRGQQVTLSCSPISGHRSVSWYQQTPGQGLQFLFEYFSETQRNKGNFPGRFSGRQFSNSRSEMNVSTLELGDSALYLCASIIVFGRVNTEAFFGQGTRLTVV.